Below are 4 T cell receptor beta chains sequenced from a single sample in a study of HIV-infected patients and healthy controls. Alpha and beta constant-region primers primed reverse transcription of 400 to 650 ng RNA. Using multiplexing indices, alpha and beta chain libraries were generated apart by chain-specific third strand synthesis. TCRdb called the 5' RACE reads again in MiXCR, with one record for every CDR3 protein. The repertoire includes around 26,000 distinct CDR3 sequences, about 8.5% of them detected once, and 3% to 4.5% sits in the top ten. Whole blood was used without fractionation, so all unsorted peripheral T cells were included. Sequenced input: blood. These receptors originate from an adult in good health.

In its sample, this clonotype was seen many times. V usage is TRBV4-1 and J usage is TRBJ2-3; 9 nucleotides line up with TRBD1. Per the germline V gene, CDR1 is MGHRA and CDR2 is YSYEKL. The junction had 21 bases not matched to a gene; V was cut back by 4 bases and J by 4 bases. CDR3 length equals 20 residues. CDR3 DNA: TGCGCCAGCAGCCCACCCAGCCTCAGGTGGTCGGGACAGGGCGCAGATACGCAGTATTTT. Amino acid sequence: CASSPPSLRWSGQGADTQYF.

The chain employs TRBV6-4 and TRBJ2-3; tentative D call: TRBD2 (7 bases). V gave up 0 bases and J gave up 2 bases, with 9 bases separating them. CDR1 and CDR2 from the germline V gene are MRHNA and SNTAGT. The CDR3 has 15 amino acids. The CDR3 sequence is CASSDSRGHTDTQYF. The CDR3 DNA sequence: TGTGCCAGCAGTGACTCGCGGGGGCACACAGATACGCAGTATTTT.

In this sample, this clonotype turned up many times. V is TRBV5-4 and J is TRBJ1-6; no definite D call. V lost 1 base and J 7 bases, leaving 9 bases between the germline ends. Germline-derived CDR1 and CDR2 are SGHNT and YYREEE (reference sequence). CDR3 length equals 14 residues. The CDR3 reads CASSLTGSNSPLHF. The CDR3 DNA reads as TGTGCCAGCAGCTTGACGGGTAGCAATTCACCCCTCCACTTT.

This clonotype was detected many times. V usage is TRBV9 and J usage is TRBJ2-6; TRBD2 matches at 7 bases. This CDR3 has 18 amino acids. CDR1 is SGDLS, CDR2 YYNGEE, per germline. Trimming took 0 bases from V and 3 from J; bases not matched to a gene: 9. CDR3 sequence reads: CASSVAGGQLGGANVLTF. For the CDR3, the DNA is TGTGCCAGCAGCGTAGCGGGAGGACAACTTGGTGGGGCCAACGTCCTGACTTTC.